This record concerns one T cell receptor beta chain sequence. This clonotype turned up a few times. Its antigen target is currently unknown. No clone much larger than this one lies a single base away; base qualities are absent. A patient counted as having stable Graves' hyperthyroidism if no progression to ophthalmopathy occurred over 18 months of follow-up. Hyperthyroidism patients were aged 18 to 65 years and newly diagnosed, with disease duration of less than 2 months. Any patient with an uncontrolled infection, another autoimmune disease, pregnancy or lactation was excluded. Diagnoses were established on the basis of clinical symptoms, serum thyroxine and TRAb, thyroid ultrasound, and orbital computed tomography. PBMCs were separated from roughly 10 ml of fresh peripheral blood using Ficoll-Paque density gradient centrifugation. Total RNA was extracted with Trizol reagent, and quality was checked on an Agilent 2100 Bioanalyzer.

The V end loses 4 bases and the J end loses 0 bases, and a stretch of 7 bases separates them. The CDR3 contains 14 residues, cysteine and phenylalanine counted. Only the CDR3 part of the read is kept: 42 bases, read in frame from the first base. For CDR1 and CDR2, the germline V gene lists SNHLY and FYNNEI. The sample is drawn from a study of T cells in Graves' hyperthyroidism and ophthalmopathy (dated by TCRdb to between 2019 and 2020). In the study overall: Peripheral blood samples were taken at the time of initial diagnosis, prior to any treatment. The paper describes TCR Vbeta CDR3 sequencing of 135 peripheral blood samples, made up of 43 ophthalmopathy patients, around 73 hyperthyroidism patients and some 17 progressor patients. After sampling, hyperthyroidism patients received methimazole starting at 30 mg daily, and ophthalmopathy patients received high-dose intravenous methylprednisolone. To identify distinguishing TCR V-J signatures, a discovery cohort of 90 to 100 patients was used, comprising roughly 45 with Graves' ophthalmopathy and 57 with stable Graves' hyperthyroidism. The roughly 100 discovery patients were divided at random into training and test sets in a 7:3 ratio. In addition, the study compared T-cell repertoires in thyroid tissue and in blood from several Graves' hyperthyroidism patients. Whether ophthalmopathy could be predicted prospectively was tested in an independent validation cohort made up of about 18 hyperthyroidism patients plus 17 patients who later progressed to ophthalmopathy. Overall study results and their limits: In cross-validation, a model built on a 13 V-J signature told ophthalmopathy apart from stable hyperthyroidism with approximately 90% sensitivity and 81% to 82% specificity, and in testing the same model reached 80%/75%. No statistical method was used to set the sample size in advance, and investigators knew the group allocation. In validation, progression to ophthalmopathy was predicted by the model with nearly 71% sensitivity and 72.22% specificity, a median of about 6.4 months before onset. Most expanded thyroid clonotypes (frequency above 0.001) were also found in blood, which suggests that blood repertoires may mirror thyroid immune responses.

Amplification of TCR beta CDR3 regions was carried out from RNA transcripts. The first round of RT-PCR for the TCR CDR3 was performed with the HTBI primer set and the Qiagen OneStep RT-PCR kit. Libraries were constructed in a second round of multiplex PCR, after which size selection and purification were performed. Paired-end sequencing of the libraries was performed with 100 bp reads on an Illumina HiSeq2000. The authors' analysis ran thus. Raw data were processed with SOAPnuke, discarding reads with adapters, uncalled bases, mean Phred below 15, or no exact constant-primer or identifier match. COPE v1.2.5 was used to merge the high-quality paired reads, and each unique nucleotide sequence was defined as a clonotype. MiTCR v1.1 was used to align the clonotypes against IMGT TRBV, TRBD and TRBJ reference segments. The analysis was restricted to V-J combinations with a frequency above 0.0001, which together covered 99% to 99.2% of the repertoires. A TCS score was defined as the ratio of F50 (clonal expansion) to E x V (chaos), with BLOSUM62-based TCRdist applied between CDR3 peptides within each V-J. Welch's t-statistics and random forest reduced 500 to 550 V-J features to roughly 13, which were used in a naive Bayes classifier (R e1071). In TCRdb, the public reads were trimmed at Q25 with fastp and aligned with MiXCR, with productive beta chains retained. Every distinct CDR3 protein forms one entry, paired with its most common genes and DNA. Here the V and J calls rest on TCRdb's processing, not on the authors' analysis. The table for this sample lists a few hundred thousand distinct CDR3 sequences; around 13% of them were counted only once. The ten largest clones capture roughly 14% of the sample.

The sample taken for sequencing was blood. This sequence uses TRBV2 and TRBJ1-5; no D gene is confidently identified. The sequence was obtained from a woman in her thirties or forties with Graves' hyperthyroidism. This receptor has the CDR3 CASSGTNSNQPQHF. The DNA sequence is TGTGCCAGCAGTGGGACGAATAGCAATCAGCCCCAGCATTTT.